This T cell receptor (beta chain) was identified in a study of shared clonotypes between healthy human individuals. Study in general: Donors were a couple of women and a few men aged 18 to 49.

The CDR3 extends over 17 amino acids. Trimming took 0 bases from V and 4 from J; bases not matched to a gene: 6. Germline V gene data show CDR1 as MNHNS and CDR2 as SASEGT. Study conclusions and caveats: Estimated richness was generally greater in naive than memory subsets.

The data were produced by immunoSEQ multiplex PCR, yet TCRdb's version contains in-frame clones alone and is incomplete. The table includes some 2,000,000 clones, approximately 94% detected once. Note on this clone: Its antigen is undetermined.

The sequenced sample consisted of naive CD4+ T cells sorted from blood. Subset specified: CD45RA+ positively selected. V gene TRBV6-1 combines with J gene TRBJ1-6, with 7 bases fitting TRBD1. The clonotype originates from a young man in good health. The CDR3 DNA is TGTGCCAGCAGTGAAGCACTGACAGGGTTGTATAATTCACCCCTCCACTTT. Protein sequence: CASSEALTGLYNSPLHF.